This T cell receptor (beta chain) is from a study of T cell repertoires in cytomegalovirus infection. Turning to the study itself: It was recently identified HLA-C-restricted and well-studied HLA-B-restricted CMV epitopes that the study used. CMV infection and matching HLA type were both indicated by public TCR beta signatures.

This clonotype was seen repeatedly, ten times or more. The antigen remains unidentified. The study, taken as a whole, reports: HLA-C-restricted CMV clonotypes gave the most frequent clonotype in two of eight donors. Identification of carriers of CMV plus the relevant HLA was achieved through cumulative public TCR beta family frequency.

The CDR3 is made up of 14 amino acids. Trimming removed 6 bases at V and 6 bases at J, with 14 bases between. The germline gives CDR1 SGHTA, CDR2 FQGNSA. MiXCR was run by TCRdb on the reads, yielding one entry per CDR3 protein. The top ten hold roughly 47% of the sample, which has over 120,000 distinct CDR3 sequences, more than 25% seen once. The sequence came from a human donor in good health (CMV status not recorded). Some clones in this sample may be carry-over from other donors' samples. The sample consisted of CD8+ T cells from cultured PBMCs, taken from culture after CMV antigen stimulation. V gene TRBV7-2 combines with J gene TRBJ2-2, with D perhaps TRBD2 (6 bases). CDR3 in amino acids: CASSNLGGPGELFF. CDR3 DNA: TGTGCCAGCAGTAACCTGGGGGGTCCCGGGGAGCTGTTTTTT.